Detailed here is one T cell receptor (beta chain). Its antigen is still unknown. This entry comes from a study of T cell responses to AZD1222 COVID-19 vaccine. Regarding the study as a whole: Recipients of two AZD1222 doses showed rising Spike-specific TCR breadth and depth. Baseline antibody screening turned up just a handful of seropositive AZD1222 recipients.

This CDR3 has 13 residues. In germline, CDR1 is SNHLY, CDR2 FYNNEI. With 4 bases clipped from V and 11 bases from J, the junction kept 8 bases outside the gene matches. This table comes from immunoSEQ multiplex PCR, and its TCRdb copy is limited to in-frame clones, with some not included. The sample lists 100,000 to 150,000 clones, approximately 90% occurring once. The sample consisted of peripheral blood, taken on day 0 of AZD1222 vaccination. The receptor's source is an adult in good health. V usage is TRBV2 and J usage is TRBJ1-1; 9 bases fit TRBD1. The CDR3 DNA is TGTGCCAGCAGTGTCGGGACAGGGAGGGCGGCTTTCTTT. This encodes CASSVGTGRAAFF.